This T cell receptor (beta chain) comes out of a study of breast tumors, draining lymph nodes, adjacent tissues. Whole-study findings and limits: Tumor and nontumor repertoires were significantly more similar in luminal-like than in basal-like breast cancer. That most tumor T cells come from lymph nodes remained unproven. The data were judged consistent with most tumor T cells coming from lymph node and expanding in tumor. Tumors had less TCR diversity than lymph nodes, more than nontumor tissue.

This clonotype came up many times. Its cognate antigen is unknown. TCRdb ran MiXCR on the multiplex PCR reads and lists one entry per CDR3 protein. The table shows more than 200,000 distinct CDR3 sequences, with approximately 29% occurring only once. Samples came from axillary lymph nodes draining the breast cancer. V was clipped by 6 bases and J by 5 bases; unmatched bases: 9. CDR3 length equals 15 residues. Germline CDR1 is LNHDA and CDR2 is SQIVND (reference sequence). The sequence was obtained from a female donor with breast cancer. Some clones in this sample may be carry-over from other donors' samples. The chain employs TRBV19 and TRBJ2-2, with 7 nucleotides matching TRBD1. The specimen sequenced was axillary lymph node tissue. CDR3 loop: CASSSDRVFTGELFF. The CDR3 nucleotides read TGTGCCAGTAGCAGCGACAGGGTTTTTACCGGGGAGCTGTTTTTT.